Below, 10 T cell receptor beta chains from the same sample are listed, as sequenced in a study of T cells in Graves' hyperthyroidism and ophthalmopathy. Authors of the study amplified TCR beta CDR3 regions from RNA transcripts. When the TCR CDR3 underwent first-round RT-PCR, the HTBI primer set was used. MiXCR was run by TCRdb on the multiplex PCR reads, yielding one entry per CDR3 protein. The table records 400,000 to 550,000 distinct CDR3 sequences, 14% of them present only once. Sequencing was carried out using blood. These receptors all come from a woman aged 18-29 years with Graves' hyperthyroidism.

This clonotype was seen repeatedly, ten times or more. The chain joins TRBV5-5 to TRBJ1-1, with 9 bases that match TRBD1. The CDR3 contains 15 residues. Trimming at V came to 4 bases and at J to 4 bases, leaving 8 bases not matched to a gene. Germline CDR1 and CDR2: SGHKS and YYEKEE (reference sequence). This chain's CDR3 is CASSAGTGLGTEAFF. Written as DNA, the CDR3 is TGTGCCAGCAGCGCCGGGACAGGGTTGGGCACTGAAGCTTTCTTT.

This clonotype was counted many times. This rearrangement joins TRBV6-1 to TRBJ2-7; D tentatively fits TRBD1 or TRBD2 (5 bases each). The CDR3 has 13 amino acids. Germline V gene data show CDR1 as MNHNS and CDR2 as SASEGT. Trimming shortened V by 1 base and J by 8 bases, and 12 bases separated the two germline ends. CDR3 bases: TGTGCCAGCAGTGAAGGGAGTTGGGGACAGCAGTACTTC. Its translation: CASSEGSWGQQYF.

This rearrangement joins TRBV20-1 to TRBJ2-1, with D unclear. V was pared by 0 bases and J by 10 bases, with 13 bases between. CDR1 DFQATT and CDR2 SNEGSKA come from the germline V gene (reference sequence). The CDR3 consists of 13 residues. The CDR3 DNA is TGCAGTGCTAGAGATAGCCGATCCTTAGAGCAGTTCTTC. This translates into CSARDSRSLEQFF.

The sample holds many counts of this clonotype. J is TRBJ2-7 and V is TRBV19, with 10 bases identical to TRBD1. J gave up 5 bases and V 8 bases, and 21 bases lay outside the gene matches. CDR1 and CDR2 from the germline V gene are LNHDA and SQIVND (reference sequence). The length of the CDR3 is 18 residues. CDR3 sequence (DNA): TGTGCCAGTCAAAAAACGATTAGGGGGGGACAGGGGAACGACGAGCAGTACTTC. Amino acid sequence: CASQKTIRGGQGNDEQYF. The variable domain in full, with the rest retrieved from reference TRBV19 and TRBJ2-7, is DGGITQSPKYLFRKEGQNVTLSCEQNLNHDAMYWYRQDPGQGLRLIYYSQIVNDFQKGDIAEGYSVSREKKESFPLTVTSAQKNPTAFYLCASQKTIRGGQGNDEQYFGPGTRLTVT.

In this sample, this clonotype turned up a few times. This chain connects TRBV4-1 to TRBJ2-7; 7 nucleotides match TRBD2. With 0 bases clipped from V and 4 bases from J, the junction kept 12 bases outside the gene matches. CDR3 length: 17 residues. The germline V gene has CDR1 MGHRA and CDR2 YSYEKL. The CDR3, as DNA: TGCGCCAGCAGCCAAGATCCTAGCGGATATCCAGGGTACGAGCAGTACTTC. Translating it yields CASSQDPSGYPGYEQYF.

This clonotype was seen a handful of times. V usage is TRBV10-1 and J usage is TRBJ2-2, with a weak D call TRBD1 (6 bases). Germline CDR1 WNHNN, CDR2 SYGVQD (reference sequence). This CDR3 spans 12 amino acids. V was clipped by 11 bases and J by 7 bases, with 14 bases between them. The DNA of the CDR3 is TGCGCCGTACAGGGTGATGGCGGGGAGCTGTTTTTT. Translation gives CAVQGDGGELFF.

This clonotype was seen repeatedly, ten times or more. The chain joins TRBV27 to TRBJ1-5; D is perhaps TRBD1 (5 bases). With 3 bases removed from V and 6 bases from J, the gap between germline ends came to 18 bases. The CDR3 has 16 residues. Germline V gene lookup returns CDR1 MNHEY and CDR2 SMNVEV (reference sequence). CDR3 sequence (DNA): TGTGCCAGCAGTTTGAGCAGGGTACCCTCGGGTCAGCCCCAGCATTTT. It specifies CASSLSRVPSGQPQHF.

This clonotype has more than one count but fewer than ten. This chain uses TRBV6-2 or TRBV6-3 with TRBJ2-1; D remains unclear. Trimming took 5 bases from V and 12 from J, leaving 11 bases between them. Germline lookup yields CDR1 MNHEY and CDR2 SVGEGT. This CDR3 contains 11 residues. The CDR3 spells CASSPESVQFF. The CDR3 DNA sequence: TGTGCCAGCAGTCCCGAAAGTGTGCAGTTCTTC.

Ten or more counts support this clonotype. V usage is TRBV29-1 and J usage is TRBJ2-3, with 7 bases aligning to TRBD2. Germline-derived CDR1 and CDR2 are SQVTM and ANQGSEA. The CDR3 is 15 amino acids. With 2 bases clipped from V and 6 bases from J, the junction kept 11 bases outside the gene matches. The CDR3 bases are TGCAGCGTTGAAAACCAGCGGGAAAGGGCGGATACGCAGTATTTT. Translated, it gives CSVENQRERADTQYF.

This clonotype was observed at least ten times. V and J are TRBV27 and TRBJ2-2; the match to TRBD2 covers 10 bases. The J segment lost 2 bases and the V segment lost 7 bases, leaving 4 bases of the junction unmatched. Germline V CDR1 and CDR2: MNHEY, SMNVEV (reference sequence). The CDR3 runs 15 residues. This chain's CDR3 is CASTWTSGNTGELFF. DNA for the CDR3: TGTGCCAGCACCTGGACTAGCGGTAACACCGGGGAGCTGTTTTTT.